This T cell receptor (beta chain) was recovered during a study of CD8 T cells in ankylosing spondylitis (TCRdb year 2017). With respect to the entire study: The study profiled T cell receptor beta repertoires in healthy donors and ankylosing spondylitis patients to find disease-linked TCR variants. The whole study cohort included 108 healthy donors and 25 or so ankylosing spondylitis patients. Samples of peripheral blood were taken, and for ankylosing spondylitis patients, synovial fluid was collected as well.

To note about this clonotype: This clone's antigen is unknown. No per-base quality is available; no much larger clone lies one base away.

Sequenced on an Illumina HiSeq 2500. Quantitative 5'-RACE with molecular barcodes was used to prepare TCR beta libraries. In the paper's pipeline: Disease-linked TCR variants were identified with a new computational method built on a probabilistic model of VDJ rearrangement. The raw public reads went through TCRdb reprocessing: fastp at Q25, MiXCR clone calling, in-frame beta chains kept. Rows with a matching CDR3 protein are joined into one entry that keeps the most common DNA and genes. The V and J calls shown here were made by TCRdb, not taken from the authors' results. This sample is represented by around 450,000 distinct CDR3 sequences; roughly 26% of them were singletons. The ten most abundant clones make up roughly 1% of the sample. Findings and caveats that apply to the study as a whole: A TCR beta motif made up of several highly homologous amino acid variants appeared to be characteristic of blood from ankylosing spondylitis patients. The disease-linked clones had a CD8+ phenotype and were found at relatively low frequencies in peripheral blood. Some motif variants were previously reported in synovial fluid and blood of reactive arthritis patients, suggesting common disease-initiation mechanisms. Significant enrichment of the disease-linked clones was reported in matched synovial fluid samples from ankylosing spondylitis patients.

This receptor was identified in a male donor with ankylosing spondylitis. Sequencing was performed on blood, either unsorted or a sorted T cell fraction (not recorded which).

The CDR3: CASSHPGTGGQPQHF. At the DNA level, the sequence is TGTGCCAGCAGCCATCCCGGGACAGGGGGACAGCCCCAGCATTTT. Recombination connected TRBV4-2 to TRBJ1-5; TRBD1 lines up with 11 middle nucleotides. The germline V gene sets CDR1 to LGHNA and CDR2 to YNFKEQ. Taken from cysteine to phenylalanine, the CDR3 has 15 residues. This entry keeps only the CDR3 DNA: 45 bases, framed from base 1. Trimming removed 3 bases from V and 7 bases from J; the gene matches leave 5 bases unexplained.